One sample yielded the 12 T cell receptor beta chains listed below, sequenced in a study of shared clonotypes between healthy human individuals. Some clones are missing from TCRdb's copy, which holds only in-frame ones; the method was immunoSEQ multiplex PCR. Among 2 million to 3 million clones listed, 93% were seen once. Sequenced sample: naive CD4+ T cells from PBMCs. Subset described: CD45RA+ positively selected. The receptor source for this set is a young man in good health. Some clones in this sample may be carry-over from other donors' samples.

V is TRBV4-1 and J is TRBJ1-2, with a weak D call TRBD1 (5 bases). Trimming took 0 bases from V and 4 from J, leaving 12 bases between them. Germline V gene sequence: CDR1 MGHRA, CDR2 YSYEKL. The CDR3 is 15 residues long. In DNA, the CDR3 is TGCGCCAGCAGCCAAGAGGAAGGAAGGGGCTATGGCTACACCTTC. Its translation is CASSQEEGRGYGYTF.

V is TRBV15 and J is TRBJ1-5; no firm D call. There are 15 residues in the CDR3. Trimming removed 3 bases at V and 7 bases at J, with 16 bases between. Per the germline V gene, CDR1 is LNHNV and CDR2 is YYDKDF (reference sequence). The CDR3 DNA is TGTGCCACCAGCAGGGGAACTTTCGATAGCCAGCCCCAGCATTTT. Encoded protein: CATSRGTFDSQPQHF. Complete variable domain (other parts from reference TRBV15 and TRBJ1-5): DAMVIQNPRYQVTQFGKPVTLSCSQTLNHNVMYWYQQKSSQAPKLLFHYYDKDFNNEADTPDNFQSRRPNTSFCFLDIRSPGLGDTAMYLCATSRGTFDSQPQHFGDGTRLSIL.

The gene calls are TRBV7-3 and TRBJ2-1; 8 bases are shared with TRBD2. Per germline, CDR1 SGHTA and CDR2 FQGTGA. V lost 1 base and J lost 2; bases outside the gene matches: 13. The CDR3 is made up of 19 amino acids. The CDR3 DNA sequence: TGTGCCAGCAGCTTAAACCCCAGCGGGGGCCGGAGGCCCTACAATGAGCAGTTCTTC. As protein: CASSLNPSGGRRPYNEQFF.

This clone showed up just once. The V gene is TRBV28, the J gene TRBJ2-4, with D possibly being TRBD2 (6 bases). Germline V gene lookup returns CDR1 MDHEN and CDR2 SYDVKM. The CDR3 has 15 amino acids. Trimming cost V 4 bases and J 0 bases, with 10 bases left between them. The CDR3 loop reads CASSSGTLAKNIQYF. CDR3 in DNA: TGTGCCAGCAGTTCCGGGACTTTAGCCAAAAACATTCAGTACTTC.

The CDR3 nucleotides read TGTGCCAGCAACTCAGCAGGGGGCTATGGCTACACCTTC. It codes for CASNSAGGYGYTF. The rearrangement uses TRBV25-1 and TRBJ1-2, with 7 bases matching TRBD1. Germline V gives CDR1 MGHDK, CDR2 SYGVNS. CDR3 length: 13 amino acids. Trimming removed 7 bases from V and 4 bases from J; junction bases left unmatched: 6.

This clone appeared a single time. Other DNA sequences in the sample encode the same CDR3. This chain joins TRBV5-1 and TRBJ2-1, with D perhaps matching TRBD2 (6 bases). Trimming removed 5 bases from V and 0 bases from J, with 9 bases in between. Germline CDR1 and CDR2: SGHRS and YFSETQ. The CDR3 consists of 14 residues. The CDR3 loop is CASSLSGSYNEQFF. CDR3 DNA: TGCGCCAGCAGTCTTAGCGGCTCCTACAATGAGCAGTTCTTC.

This sequence joins TRBV19 and TRBJ2-3; TRBD2 is a possible D gene (6 bases). The CDR3 contains 14 residues. V was shortened by 8 bases and J by 4 bases, with 16 bases between the two germline ends. In germline, CDR1 is LNHDA, CDR2 SQIVND (reference sequence). CDR3 residues: CASGLGGSSDTQYF. CDR3 DNA: TGTGCCAGTGGTCTGGGAGGTTCATCAGATACGCAGTATTTT.

The gene calls are TRBV7-3 and TRBJ2-5, with TRBD2 as a possible D gene (6 bases). Per the germline V gene, CDR1 is SGHTA and CDR2 is FQGTGA. CDR3 length: 14 residues. Trimming took off 1 base at V and 5 bases at J, with 11 bases between the two ends. The CDR3 sequence is CASSLRGTVETQYF. Written as DNA, the CDR3 is TGTGCCAGCAGCTTAAGAGGGACTGTGGAGACCCAGTACTTC. The whole variable domain, remainder taken from reference TRBV7-3 and TRBJ2-5, is GAGVSQTPSNKVTEKGKYVELRCDPISGHTALYWYRQSLGQGPEFLIYFQGTGAADDSGLPNDRFFAVRPEGSVSTLKIQRTERGDSAVYLCASSLRGTVETQYFGPGTRLLVL.

The chain couples TRBV27 to TRBJ2-1, with D unresolved. Trimming stripped 6 bases from V and 9 bases from J, with 15 bases between. The CDR3 spans 13 residues. Germline V gene lookup returns CDR1 MNHEY and CDR2 SMNVEV (reference sequence). The CDR3 spells CASSPLSFGEQFF. The CDR3 DNA sequence: TGTGCCAGCAGCCCTCTGTCCTTCGGTGAGCAGTTCTTC.

V usage is TRBV4-1 and J usage is TRBJ1-5; unclear D gene. The length of the CDR3 is 13 residues. The V gene lost 2 bases and the J gene lost 2 bases, with 4 bases spanning the gap. Germline lookup yields CDR1 MGHRA and CDR2 YSYEKL. CDR3 sequence (DNA): TGCGCCAGCAGCCAAATGGGCAATCAGCCCCAGCATTTT. Amino acids: CASSQMGNQPQHF.

The rearrangement uses TRBV5-1 and TRBJ2-1; 9 bases line up with TRBD2. Losses at the gene ends were 0 bases for V and 5 bases for J; bases not matched to a gene: 3. The CDR3 runs to 15 residues. Germline V lookup: CDR1 SGHRS, CDR2 YFSETQ. The CDR3 DNA reads TGCGCCAGCAGCTTGGTGACTAGCGGAAACAATGAGCAGTTCTTC. Its protein is CASSLVTSGNNEQFF.

This clone showed up just once. The V gene is TRBV6-1, the J gene TRBJ2-6; a possible D gene is TRBD2 (5 bases). The length of the CDR3 is 17 residues. Trimming left V 4 bases short and J 0 bases short, with 13 bases between. CDR1 and CDR2 (germline): MNHNS, SASEGT. In DNA, the CDR3 is TGTGCCAGCAGTGGAGGGCCGGCCAGCTCTGGGGCCAACGTCCTGACTTTC. This translates into CASSGGPASSGANVLTF.